The 8 T cell receptor beta chains reported below all come from one sample, sequenced in a study of neoadjuvant anti-PD-1 for oral cavity cancer. TCRdb's table, derived via immunoSEQ multiplex PCR, lists solely in-frame clones and lacks some. Of 15,000 to 20,000 clones listed, around 64% are singletons. The material was PBMCs, obtained before nivolumab (anti-PD-1) treatment. These receptors all come from a person aged 35 to 85 with oral cavity squamous cell carcinoma.

This clone was counted only a few times. This chain connects TRBV7-9 to TRBJ2-1; no clear D gene. V was shortened by 3 bases and J by 7 bases, with 10 bases between the two germline ends. This CDR3 is built from 13 residues. The germline V gene encodes CDR1 SEHNR and CDR2 FQNEAQ (reference sequence). CDR3 DNA: TGTGCCAGCAGCTTTGGACCCGGGAATGAGCAGTTCTTC. This translates into CASSFGPGNEQFF.

The chain links TRBV29-1 to TRBJ2-7; the D gene is possibly TRBD2 (6 bases). Trimming left V 4 bases short and J 4 bases short, with 14 bases between. CDR1 SQVTM and CDR2 ANQGSEA come from the germline V gene. CDR3 size: 13 residues. CDR3 bases: TGCAGCGTTGGGGTCGGAGGGGAGTACGAGCAGTACTTC. Encoded protein: CSVGVGGEYEQYF.

V gene TRBV6-5 combines with J gene TRBJ2-7, with 10 bases aligning to TRBD2. The CDR3 has 15 residues. V trimming: 2 bases; J trimming: 2 bases; junction bases outside the gene matches: 3. Germline lookup yields CDR1 MNHEY and CDR2 SVGAGI. The CDR3 nucleotides are TGTGCCAGCAGTTACGGCGGGACTAGCGCCTACGAGCAGTACTTC. Amino acid sequence: CASSYGGTSAYEQYF.

The chain joins TRBV7-9 to TRBJ1-4; no definite D call. This CDR3 has 14 residues. Germline V gives CDR1 SEHNR, CDR2 FQNEAQ (reference sequence). The ends were cut back, 3 bases at V and 4 bases at J, with 9 bases in the middle. CDR3 nucleotides: TGTGCCAGCAGCTTGAGCCGCCTTAATGAAAAACTGTTTTTT. It codes for CASSLSRLNEKLFF. Based on the CDR3 plus reference TRBV7-9 and TRBJ1-4, the full variable domain is DTGVSQNPRHKITKRGQNVTFRCDPISEHNRLYWYRQTLGQGPEFLTYFQNEAQLEKSRLLSDRFSAERPKGSFSTLEIQRTEQGDSAMYLCASSLSRLNEKLFFGSGTQLSVL.

V gene TRBV30 combines with J gene TRBJ2-7; D not certain. Germline CDR1 reads GTSNPN; CDR2 reads SVGIG (reference sequence). The CDR3 extends over 16 amino acids. V was cut by 0 bases and J by 1 base, with 16 bases left in between. CDR3 coding DNA: TGTGCCTGGAGTGTATCCCTCTCGGGCCCTTCCTACGAGCAGTACTTC. Protein product: CAWSVSLSGPSYEQYF.

The genes are TRBV2 and TRBJ2-7; 8 bases fit TRBD2. V shed 8 bases, J shed 0 bases, and the junction held 0 bases outside the gene matches. The CDR3 consists of 12 residues. Per the germline V gene, CDR1 is SNHLY and CDR2 is FYNNEI. Written as DNA, the CDR3 is TGTGCCAGCCGGGGGGGCTCCTACGAGCAGTACTTC. It codes for CASRGGSYEQYF.

This sequence joins TRBV19 and TRBJ2-4; a possible D gene is TRBD1 (10 bases). CDR1 and CDR2 from the germline V gene are LNHDA and SQIVND (reference sequence). The CDR3 spans 20 residues. The V and J ends lost 7 bases and 8 bases respectively, with 36 bases between them. CDR3 DNA: TGTGCCAGTACCCCAGGGACAGGGGCGCGCGGGAGGGCCATTGAGGACATTCAGTACTTC. It is translated as CASTPGTGARGRAIEDIQYF. Combining the CDR3 with reference TRBV19 and TRBJ2-4 gives the whole variable domain DGGITQSPKYLFRKEGQNVTLSCEQNLNHDAMYWYRQDPGQGLRLIYYSQIVNDFQKGDIAEGYSVSREKKESFPLTVTSAQKNPTAFYLCASTPGTGARGRAIEDIQYFGAGTRLSVL.

This chain uses TRBV30 with TRBJ2-7, with 8 bases lining up with TRBD2. The CDR3 consists of 13 residues. Germline CDR1 and CDR2: GTSNPN and SVGIG (reference sequence). With V trimmed by 4 bases and J by 7 bases, 9 bases remained unmatched. This CDR3 reads CAWTFGGAQEQYF. CDR3 DNA sequence: TGTGCCTGGACTTTCGGGGGGGCGCAAGAGCAGTACTTC.